This T cell receptor beta chain was documented in a study of spatial heterogeneity in lung cancer. Study summary: Samples were donated by 72 untreated early-stage non-small cell lung cancer patients. Those follow-up PBMC samples that were available underwent sequencing, at a median interval of around 23 months following resection. Regarding the study as a whole: More often at tumor resection than at routine follow-up, ubiquitous expanded tumor TCRs were detected in the blood.

The time point denotes: blood at routine non-recurrence follow-up after resection. Sequencing of whole RNA from tumor, nontumor lung or frozen PBMC involved no sorting. TCRdb redid the calling of the 5' RACE reads with MiXCR, one entry per CDR3 protein. The data contain some 120,000 distinct CDR3 sequences, 9% to 15% of them singletons. This clonotype was seen at least ten times. Antigen: not known. This CDR3 contains 13 residues. Trimming stripped 0 bases from V and 3 bases from J, with 6 bases between. Germline values: CDR1 SGDLS, CDR2 YYNGEE. This chain uses TRBV9 with TRBJ1-1; unclear D gene. The receptor's source is a male donor with early-stage non-small cell lung cancer. Sequenced here: PBMCs, sampled at follow-up. Here the CDR3 DNA reads TGTGCCAGCAGCGTAGTACTGGACACTGAAGCTTTCTTT. It is translated as CASSVVLDTEAFF.